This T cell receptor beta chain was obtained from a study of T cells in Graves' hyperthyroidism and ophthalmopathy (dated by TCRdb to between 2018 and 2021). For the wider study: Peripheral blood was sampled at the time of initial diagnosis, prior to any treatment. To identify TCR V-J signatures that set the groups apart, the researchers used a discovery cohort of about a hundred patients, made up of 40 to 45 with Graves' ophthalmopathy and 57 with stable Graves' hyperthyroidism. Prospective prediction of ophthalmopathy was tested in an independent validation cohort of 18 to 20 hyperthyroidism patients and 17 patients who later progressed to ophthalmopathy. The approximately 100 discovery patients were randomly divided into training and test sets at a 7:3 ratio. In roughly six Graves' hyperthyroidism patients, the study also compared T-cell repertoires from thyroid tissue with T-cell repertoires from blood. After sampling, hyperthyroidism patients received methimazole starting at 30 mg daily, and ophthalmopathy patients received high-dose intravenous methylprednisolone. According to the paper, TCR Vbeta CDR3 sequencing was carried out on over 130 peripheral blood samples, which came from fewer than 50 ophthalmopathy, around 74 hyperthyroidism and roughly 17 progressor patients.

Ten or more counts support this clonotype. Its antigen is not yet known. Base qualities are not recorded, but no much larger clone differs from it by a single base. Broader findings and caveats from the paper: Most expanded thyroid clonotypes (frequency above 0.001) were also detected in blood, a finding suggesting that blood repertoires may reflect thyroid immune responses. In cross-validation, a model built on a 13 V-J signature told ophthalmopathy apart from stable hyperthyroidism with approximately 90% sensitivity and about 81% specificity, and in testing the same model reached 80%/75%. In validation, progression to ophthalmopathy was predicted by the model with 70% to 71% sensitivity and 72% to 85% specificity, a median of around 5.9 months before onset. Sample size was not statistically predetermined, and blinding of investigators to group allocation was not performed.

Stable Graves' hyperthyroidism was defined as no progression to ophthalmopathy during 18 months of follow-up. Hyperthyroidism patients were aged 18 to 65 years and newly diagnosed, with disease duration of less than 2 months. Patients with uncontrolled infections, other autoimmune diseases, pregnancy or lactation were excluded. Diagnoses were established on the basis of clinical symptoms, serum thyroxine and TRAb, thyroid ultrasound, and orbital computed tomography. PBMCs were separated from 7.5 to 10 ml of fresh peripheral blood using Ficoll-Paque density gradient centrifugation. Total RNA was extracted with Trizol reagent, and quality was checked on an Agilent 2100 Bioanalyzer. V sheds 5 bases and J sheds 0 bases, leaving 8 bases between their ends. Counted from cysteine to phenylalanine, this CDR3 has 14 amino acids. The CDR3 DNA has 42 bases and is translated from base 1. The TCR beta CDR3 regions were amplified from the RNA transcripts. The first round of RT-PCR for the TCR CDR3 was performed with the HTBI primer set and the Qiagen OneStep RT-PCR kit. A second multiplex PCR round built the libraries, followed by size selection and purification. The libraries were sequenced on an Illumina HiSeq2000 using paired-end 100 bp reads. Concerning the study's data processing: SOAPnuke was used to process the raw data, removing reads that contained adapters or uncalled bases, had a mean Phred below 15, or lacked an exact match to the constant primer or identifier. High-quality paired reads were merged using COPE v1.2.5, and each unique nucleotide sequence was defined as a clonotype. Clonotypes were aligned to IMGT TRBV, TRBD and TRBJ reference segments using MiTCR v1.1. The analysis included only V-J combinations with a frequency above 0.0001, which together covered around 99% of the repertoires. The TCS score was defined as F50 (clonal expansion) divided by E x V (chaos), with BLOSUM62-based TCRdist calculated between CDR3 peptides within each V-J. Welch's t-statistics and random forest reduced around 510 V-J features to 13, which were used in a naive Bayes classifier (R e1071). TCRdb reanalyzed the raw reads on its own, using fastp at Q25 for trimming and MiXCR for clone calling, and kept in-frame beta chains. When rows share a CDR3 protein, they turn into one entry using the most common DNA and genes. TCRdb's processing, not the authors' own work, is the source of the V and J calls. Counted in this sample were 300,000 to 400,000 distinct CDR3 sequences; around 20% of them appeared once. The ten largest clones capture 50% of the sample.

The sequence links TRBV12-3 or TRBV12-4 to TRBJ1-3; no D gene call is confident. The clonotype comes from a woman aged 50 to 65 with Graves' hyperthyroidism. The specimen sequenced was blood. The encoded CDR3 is CASSRRISGNTIYF. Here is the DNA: TGTGCCAGCAGTAGACGGATCTCTGGAAACACCATATATTTT.